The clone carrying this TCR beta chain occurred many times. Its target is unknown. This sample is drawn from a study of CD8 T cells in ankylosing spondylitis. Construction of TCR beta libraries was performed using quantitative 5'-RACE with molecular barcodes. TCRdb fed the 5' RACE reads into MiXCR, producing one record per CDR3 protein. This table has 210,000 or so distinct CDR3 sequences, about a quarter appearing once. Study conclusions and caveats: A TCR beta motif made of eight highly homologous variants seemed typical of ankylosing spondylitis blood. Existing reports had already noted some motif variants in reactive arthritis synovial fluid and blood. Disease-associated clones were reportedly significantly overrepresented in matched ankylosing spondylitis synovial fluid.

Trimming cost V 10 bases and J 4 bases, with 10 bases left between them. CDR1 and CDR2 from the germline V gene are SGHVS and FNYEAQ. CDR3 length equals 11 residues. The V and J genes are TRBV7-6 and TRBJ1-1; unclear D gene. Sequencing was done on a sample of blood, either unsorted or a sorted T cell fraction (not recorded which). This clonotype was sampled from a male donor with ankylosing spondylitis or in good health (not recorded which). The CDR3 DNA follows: TGTGCCAACTACTGGGGCACTGAAGCTTTCTTT. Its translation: CANYWGTEAFF.